Below are 14 T cell receptor beta chains sequenced from a single sample in a study of shared clonotypes between healthy human individuals. Some clones are missing from TCRdb's copy, which holds only in-frame ones; the method was immunoSEQ multiplex PCR. Among roughly 2,300,000 clones, roughly 90% were seen once, and the ten largest hold about 0.36%. The sequencing input was naive CD4+ T cells from PBMCs. The sample's subset: CD45RA+ positively selected. These receptor sequences come from a man younger than 35 in good health. Some clones in this sample may be carry-over from other donors' samples.

The chain links TRBV18 to TRBJ2-1, with 9 nucleotides matching TRBD2. V shed 3 bases and J 5 bases; nucleotides not matched to a gene: 5. The CDR3 totals 15 residues. The germline gives CDR1 KGHSH, CDR2 LQKENI. The CDR3 loop reads CASSPRTSADNEQFF. CDR3 coding DNA: TGTGCCAGCTCACCGAGGACTAGCGCAGACAATGAGCAGTTCTTC.

The rearrangement uses TRBV29-1 and TRBJ2-6, with D perhaps matching TRBD1 (6 bases). The CDR3 totals 15 residues. The germline CDR1 and CDR2 sequences are SQVTM and ANQGSEA. V was clipped by 6 bases and J by 0 bases, with 12 bases between them. The CDR3 spells CSVRDTTSGANVLTF. The CDR3 coding sequence is TGCAGCGTCAGGGACACCACCTCTGGGGCCAACGTCCTGACTTTC.

V gene TRBV19 combines with J gene TRBJ2-6; 10 nucleotides align to TRBD2. The germline CDR1 and CDR2 sequences are LNHDA and SQIVND (reference sequence). V lost 5 bases and J lost 2; bases outside the gene matches: 6. This CDR3 region has 17 residues. CDR3 in amino acids: CASSAQREGAGANVLTF. The DNA of the CDR3 is TGTGCCAGTAGTGCCCAGCGGGAGGGGGCTGGGGCCAACGTCCTGACTTTC.

The V gene is TRBV9, the J gene TRBJ2-6; D is ambiguous. From germline, CDR1 is SGDLS and CDR2 YYNGEE. The CDR3 extends over 16 amino acids. Trimming shortened V by 2 bases and J by 2 bases, and 11 bases separated the two germline ends. In DNA form, the CDR3 reads TGTGCCAGCAGCGTCCAGGTGACCCCTGGGGCCAACGTCCTGACTTTC. Translating it yields CASSVQVTPGANVLTF.

The chain has TRBV5-4 and TRBJ1-3; D is undetermined. CDR1 and CDR2 from the germline V gene are SGHNT and YYREEE (reference sequence). Trimming pared 0 bases from V and 0 bases from J, leaving 10 bases between. This CDR3 is built from 16 residues. CDR3 sequence: CASSLGRVYSGNTIYF. The CDR3, as DNA: TGTGCCAGCAGCTTGGGGAGGGTATACTCTGGAAACACCATATATTTT. Variable domain in full (rest from reference TRBV5-4 and TRBJ1-3): ETGVTQSPTHLIKTRGQQVTLRCSSQSGHNTVSWYQQALGQGPQFIFQYYREEENGRGNFPPRFSGLQFPNYSSELNVNALELDDSALYLCASSLGRVYSGNTIYFGEGSWLTVV.

The J gene is TRBJ2-3, the V gene TRBV7-9, with D hard to call. Looked up from germline, CDR1 is SEHNR and CDR2 is FQNEAQ (reference sequence). CDR3 size: 15 residues. Trimming pared 4 bases from V and 0 bases from J, leaving 11 bases between. Written as DNA, the CDR3 is TGTGCCAGCAGCTACCGCCAAGGGAGCACAGATACGCAGTATTTT. Translating gives CASSYRQGSTDTQYF.

This clone appeared a single time. The chain is built from TRBV10-3 and TRBJ2-6, with TRBD1 matching over 8 bases. Trimming took 10 bases from V and 0 from J; bases not matched to a gene: 5. Germline V gives CDR1 ENHRY, CDR2 SYGVKD. The CDR3 extends over 15 amino acids. DNA for the CDR3: TGTGCCACAGGGGGCTCCAACTCTGGGGCCAACGTCCTGACTTTC. Amino acids: CATGGSNSGANVLTF.

The chain employs TRBV30 and TRBJ2-5, with TRBD1 as a possible D gene (5 bases). Deletions cut 6 bases from V and 3 bases from J, with 17 bases between. Germline CDR1 reads GTSNPN; CDR2 reads SVGIG (reference sequence). CDR3 length: 14 residues. As DNA, the CDR3 is TGTGCCTGTTCGGTCAGGGAAGGGGAAGAGACCCAGTACTTC. Translated: CACSVREGEETQYF.

On this clone itself: Other DNA sequences in this sample translate to the same CDR3. The chain combines TRBV7-2 with TRBJ2-2; no reliable D call. V gave up 2 bases and J gave up 4 bases, with 5 bases separating them. The length of the CDR3 is 13 residues. Germline V gene sequence: CDR1 SGHTA, CDR2 FQGNSA. CDR3 sequence reads: CASSLLGTGELFF. CDR3 in DNA: TGTGCCAGCAGCTTACTAGGCACCGGGGAGCTGTTTTTT.

The gene calls are TRBV2 and TRBJ1-2; TRBD1 aligns across 9 bases. Germline-derived CDR1 and CDR2 are SNHLY and FYNNEI. V lost 6 bases, J lost 7 bases, and 9 bases stayed unmatched. This CDR3 spans 14 amino acids. The CDR3 sequence is CASRGQGRAPGYTF. CDR3 sequence (DNA): TGTGCCAGCAGGGGACAGGGTAGGGCTCCTGGCTACACCTTC.

On this clone: This specimen includes other DNA sequences encoding the same CDR3. The chain recombines TRBV7-2 with TRBJ2-7; D is undetermined. The CDR3 extends over 12 amino acids. CDR1 and CDR2 from the germline V gene are SGHTA and FQGNSA. V was clipped by 5 bases and J by 3 bases, with 8 bases between them. CDR3 coding DNA: TGTGCCAGCAGCCTCTCCCTCTACGAGCAGTACTTC. This sequence encodes CASSLSLYEQYF.

Turning to this clone: Additional DNA sequences in this sample encode the identical CDR3. The J gene is TRBJ2-7, the V gene TRBV7-3; 9 bases map to TRBD1. Losses at the gene ends were 5 bases for V and 7 bases for J; bases not matched to a gene: 6. Germline V gene lookup returns CDR1 SGHTA and CDR2 FQGTGA. This CDR3 has 13 residues. The CDR3, as DNA: TGTGCCAGCAGCCCGGGACAGGGCCGGGAGCAGTACTTC. Amino acid sequence: CASSPGQGREQYF.

As DNA, the CDR3 is TGCGCCAGCAGCTTGGTTGTAGCGGGAGGGAATGAGGAGCAGTACTTC. Protein product: CASSLVVAGGNEEQYF. The chain couples TRBV5-1 to TRBJ2-7; 11 nucleotides match TRBD2. V trimming: 0 bases; J trimming: 7 bases; junction bases outside the gene matches: 9. Germline V lookup: CDR1 SGHRS, CDR2 YFSETQ. The CDR3 runs to 16 residues.

This chain uses TRBV7-2 with TRBJ2-7; D is unclear. CDR1 and CDR2 (germline): SGHTA, FQGNSA. The V gene lost 4 bases and the J gene lost 3 bases, with 7 bases spanning the gap. The CDR3 totals 12 residues. CDR3 sequence (DNA): TGTGCCAGCAGCTCAACAGACTACGAGCAGTACTTC. Encoded protein: CASSSTDYEQYF. The full variable domain, in which reference TRBV7-2 and TRBJ2-7 provide the parts outside the CDR3, is GAGVSQSPSNKVTEKGKDVELRCDPISGHTALYWYRQSLGQGLEFLIYFQGNSAPDKSGLPSDRFSAERTGGSVSTLTIQRTQQEDSAVYLCASSSTDYEQYFGPGTRLTVT.